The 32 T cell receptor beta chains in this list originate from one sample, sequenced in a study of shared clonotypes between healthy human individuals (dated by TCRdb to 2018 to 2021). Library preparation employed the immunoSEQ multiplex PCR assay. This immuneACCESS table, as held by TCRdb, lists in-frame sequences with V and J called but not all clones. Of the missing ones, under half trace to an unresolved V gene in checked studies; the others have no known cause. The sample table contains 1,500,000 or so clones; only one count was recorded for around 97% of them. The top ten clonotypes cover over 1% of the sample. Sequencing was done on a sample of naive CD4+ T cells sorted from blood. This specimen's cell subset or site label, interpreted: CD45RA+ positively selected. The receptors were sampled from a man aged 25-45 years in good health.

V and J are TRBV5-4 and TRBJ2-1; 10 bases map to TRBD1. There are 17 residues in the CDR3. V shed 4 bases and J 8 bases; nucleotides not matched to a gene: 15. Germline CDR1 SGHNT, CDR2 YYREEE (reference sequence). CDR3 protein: CASSPMPTGGAIDEQFF. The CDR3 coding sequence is TGTGCCAGCAGCCCCATGCCGACAGGGGGCGCTATCGATGAGCAGTTCTTC.

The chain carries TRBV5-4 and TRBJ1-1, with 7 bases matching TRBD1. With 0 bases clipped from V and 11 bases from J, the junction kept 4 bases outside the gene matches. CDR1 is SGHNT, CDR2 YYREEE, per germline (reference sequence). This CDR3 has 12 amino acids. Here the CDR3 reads CASSLGDRVAFF. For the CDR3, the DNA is TGTGCCAGCAGCTTGGGTGACAGGGTCGCTTTCTTT.

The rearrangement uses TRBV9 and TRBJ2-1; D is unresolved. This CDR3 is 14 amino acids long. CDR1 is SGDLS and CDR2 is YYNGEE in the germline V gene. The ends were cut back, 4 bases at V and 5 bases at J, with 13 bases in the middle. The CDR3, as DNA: TGTGCCAGCAGCCGCTACCAGGCGCACAATGAGCAGTTCTTC. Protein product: CASSRYQAHNEQFF.

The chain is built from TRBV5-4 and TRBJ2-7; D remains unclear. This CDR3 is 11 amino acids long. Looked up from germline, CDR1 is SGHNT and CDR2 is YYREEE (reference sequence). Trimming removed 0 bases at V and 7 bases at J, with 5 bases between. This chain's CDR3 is CASSLAQEQYF. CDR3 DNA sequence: TGTGCCAGCAGCTTGGCCCAGGAGCAGTACTTC.

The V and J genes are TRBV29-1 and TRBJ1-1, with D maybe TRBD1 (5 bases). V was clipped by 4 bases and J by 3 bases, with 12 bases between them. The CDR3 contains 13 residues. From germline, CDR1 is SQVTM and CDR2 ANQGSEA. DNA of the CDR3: TGCAGCGTTGGCCGGGGGTCGTACACTGAAGCTTTCTTT. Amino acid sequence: CSVGRGSYTEAFF.

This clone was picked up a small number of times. CDR3 DNA: TGTGCCACCAGCAGCCCAGCGGGAGGCTGGAATGAGCAGTTCTTC. Translation: CATSSPAGGWNEQFF. The chain combines TRBV15 with TRBJ2-1, with 9 nucleotides matching TRBD2. CDR1 and CDR2 (germline): LNHNV, YYDKDF (reference sequence). The V gene end was trimmed by 3 bases and the J gene end by 7 bases; junction bases not matched to a gene: 7. The CDR3 consists of 15 residues.

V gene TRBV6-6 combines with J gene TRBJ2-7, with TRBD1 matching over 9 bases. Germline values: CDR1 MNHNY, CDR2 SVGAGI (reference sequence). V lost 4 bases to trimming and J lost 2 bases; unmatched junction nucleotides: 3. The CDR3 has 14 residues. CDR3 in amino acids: CASSFTGGPYEQYF. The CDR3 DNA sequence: TGTGCCAGCAGTTTTACAGGGGGCCCCTACGAGCAGTACTTC.

The CDR3 sequence: CSAEGLAGVYNEQFF. CDR3 in DNA: TGCAGCGCCGAGGGACTAGCGGGAGTCTACAATGAGCAGTTCTTC. This rearrangement joins TRBV29-1 to TRBJ2-1, with 14 bases aligning to TRBD2. J gave up 3 bases and V 7 bases, and 5 bases lay outside the gene matches. This CDR3 comprises 15 residues. From germline, CDR1 is SQVTM and CDR2 ANQGSEA.

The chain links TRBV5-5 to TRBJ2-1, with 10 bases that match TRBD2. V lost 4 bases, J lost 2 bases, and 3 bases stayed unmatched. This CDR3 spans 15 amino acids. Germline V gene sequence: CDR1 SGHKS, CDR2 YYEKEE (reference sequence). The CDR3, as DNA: TGTGCCAGCAGCCTTCTAGCGGGAGCCTACAATGAGCAGTTCTTC. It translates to CASSLLAGAYNEQFF.

The CDR3 reads CASTTLTSGITGELFF. The CDR3 DNA reads TGTGCCAGCACTACTTTGACTAGCGGGATTACCGGGGAGCTGTTTTTT. The V gene is TRBV7-8, the J gene TRBJ2-2, with 11 bases fitting TRBD2. The ends lost 7 bases at V and 5 bases at J; junction bases unmatched: 9. This CDR3 has 16 residues. Germline CDR1 is SGHVS and CDR2 is FQNEAQ.

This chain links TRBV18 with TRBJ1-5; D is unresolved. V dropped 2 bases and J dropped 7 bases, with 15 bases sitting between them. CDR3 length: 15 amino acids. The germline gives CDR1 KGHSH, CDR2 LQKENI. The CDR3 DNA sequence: TGTGCCAGCTCACCAGTACGGAGAAGGGAACAGCCCCAGCATTTT. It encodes CASSPVRRREQPQHF.

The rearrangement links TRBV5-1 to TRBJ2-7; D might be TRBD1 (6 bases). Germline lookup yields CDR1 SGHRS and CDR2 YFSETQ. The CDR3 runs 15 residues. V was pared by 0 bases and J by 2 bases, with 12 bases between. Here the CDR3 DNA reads TGCGCCAGCAGCTTGGACACAGGGTCCCCCTACGAGCAGTACTTC. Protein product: CASSLDTGSPYEQYF. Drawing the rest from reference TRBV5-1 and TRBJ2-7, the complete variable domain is KAGVTQTPRYLIKTRGQQVTLSCSPISGHRSVSWYQQTPGQGLQFLFEYFSETQRNKGNFPGRFSGRQFSNSRSEMNVSTLELGDSALYLCASSLDTGSPYEQYFGPGTRLTVT.

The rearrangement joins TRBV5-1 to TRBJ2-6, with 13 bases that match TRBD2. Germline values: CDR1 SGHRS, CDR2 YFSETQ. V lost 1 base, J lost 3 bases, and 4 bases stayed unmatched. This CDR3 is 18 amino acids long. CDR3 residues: CASSLFTSGRGGANVLTF. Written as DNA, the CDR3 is TGCGCCAGCAGCTTGTTTACTAGCGGGAGGGGTGGGGCCAACGTCCTGACTTTC.

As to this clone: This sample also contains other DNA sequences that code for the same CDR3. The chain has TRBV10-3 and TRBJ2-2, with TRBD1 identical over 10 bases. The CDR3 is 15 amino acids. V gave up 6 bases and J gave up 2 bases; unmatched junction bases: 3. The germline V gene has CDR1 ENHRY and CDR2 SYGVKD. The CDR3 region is CAIRGQGPNTGELFF. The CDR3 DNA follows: TGTGCCATCAGGGGACAGGGGCCCAACACCGGGGAGCTGTTTTTT.

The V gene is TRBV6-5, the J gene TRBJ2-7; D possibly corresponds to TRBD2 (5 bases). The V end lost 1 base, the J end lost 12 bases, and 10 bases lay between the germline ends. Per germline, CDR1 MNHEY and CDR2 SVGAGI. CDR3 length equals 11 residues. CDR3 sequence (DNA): TGTGCCAGCAGTTACTTGGGAGTAACGTACTTC. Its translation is CASSYLGVTYF.

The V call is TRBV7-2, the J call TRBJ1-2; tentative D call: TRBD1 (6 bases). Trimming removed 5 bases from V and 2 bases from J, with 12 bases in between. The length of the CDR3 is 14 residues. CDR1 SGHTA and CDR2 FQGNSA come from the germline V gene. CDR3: CASSITGINYGYTF. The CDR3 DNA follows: TGTGCCAGCAGCATTACAGGGATCAACTATGGCTACACCTTC.

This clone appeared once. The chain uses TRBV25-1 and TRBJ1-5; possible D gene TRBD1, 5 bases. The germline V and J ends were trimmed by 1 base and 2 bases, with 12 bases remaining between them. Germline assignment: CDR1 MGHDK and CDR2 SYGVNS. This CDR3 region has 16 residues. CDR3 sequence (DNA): TGTGCCAGCAGTGAATTTGGGGGGATCGGCAATCAGCCCCAGCATTTT. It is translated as CASSEFGGIGNQPQHF.

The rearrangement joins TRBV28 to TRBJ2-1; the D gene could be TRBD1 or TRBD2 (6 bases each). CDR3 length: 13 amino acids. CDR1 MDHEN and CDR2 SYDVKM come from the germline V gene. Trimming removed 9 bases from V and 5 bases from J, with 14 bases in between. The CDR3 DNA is TGTGCCAGTCCCGTGGGGGGCCACAATGAGCAGTTCTTC. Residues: CASPVGGHNEQFF.

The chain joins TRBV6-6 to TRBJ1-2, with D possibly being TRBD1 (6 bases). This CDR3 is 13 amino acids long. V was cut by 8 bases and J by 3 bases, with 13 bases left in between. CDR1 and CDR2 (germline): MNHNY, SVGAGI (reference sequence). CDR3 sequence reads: CASGSQGYYGYTF. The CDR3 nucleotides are TGTGCCAGCGGGTCACAGGGCTACTATGGCTACACCTTC.

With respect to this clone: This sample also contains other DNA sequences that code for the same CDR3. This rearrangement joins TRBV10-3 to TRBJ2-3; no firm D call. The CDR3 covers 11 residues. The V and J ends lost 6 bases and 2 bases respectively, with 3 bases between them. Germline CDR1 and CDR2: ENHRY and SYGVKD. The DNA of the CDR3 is TGTGCCATCAGCTCCACAGATACGCAGTATTTT. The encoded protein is CAISSTDTQYF.

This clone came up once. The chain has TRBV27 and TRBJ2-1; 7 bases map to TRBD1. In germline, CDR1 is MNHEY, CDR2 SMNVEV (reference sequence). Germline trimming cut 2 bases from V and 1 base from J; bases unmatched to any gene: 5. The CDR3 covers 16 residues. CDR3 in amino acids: CASSLKGQISYNEQFF. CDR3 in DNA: TGTGCCAGCAGTTTAAAGGGACAGATTTCCTACAATGAGCAGTTCTTC.

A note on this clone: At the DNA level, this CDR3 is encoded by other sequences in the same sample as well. CDR3 sequence: CASSFSGGETQYF. The DNA of the CDR3 is TGCGCCAGCAGCTTTTCAGGGGGGGAGACCCAGTACTTC. The chain joins TRBV5-1 to TRBJ2-5; TRBD1 is a possible D gene (7 bases). From germline, CDR1 is SGHRS and CDR2 YFSETQ. V was trimmed by 2 bases and J by 5 bases, leaving 10 bases between them. The CDR3 has 13 residues.

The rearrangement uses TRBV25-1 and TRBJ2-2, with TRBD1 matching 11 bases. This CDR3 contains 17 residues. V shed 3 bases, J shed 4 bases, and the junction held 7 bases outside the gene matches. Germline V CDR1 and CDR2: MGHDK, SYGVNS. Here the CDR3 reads CASSDYSGTGGTGELFF. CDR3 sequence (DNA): TGTGCCAGCAGTGATTACTCCGGGACAGGGGGCACCGGGGAGCTGTTTTTT.

The DNA for the CDR3 is TGTGCCAGCAGCTTAGCGGGGCTCCAGTCCTACGAGCAGTACTTC. Translating it yields CASSLAGLQSYEQYF. The V gene is TRBV7-8, the J gene TRBJ2-7; TRBD1 is a possible D gene (5 bases). Trimming removed 0 bases from V and 1 base from J, with 10 bases in between. The length of the CDR3 is 15 residues. The V gene's germline CDR1 is SGHVS and CDR2 FQNEAQ.

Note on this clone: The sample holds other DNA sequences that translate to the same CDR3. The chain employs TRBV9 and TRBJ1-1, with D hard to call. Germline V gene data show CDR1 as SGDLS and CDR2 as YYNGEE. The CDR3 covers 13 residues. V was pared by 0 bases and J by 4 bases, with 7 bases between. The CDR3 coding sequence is TGTGCCAGCAGCGTAGAAAGCCGCACTGAAGCTTTCTTT. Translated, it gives CASSVESRTEAFF.

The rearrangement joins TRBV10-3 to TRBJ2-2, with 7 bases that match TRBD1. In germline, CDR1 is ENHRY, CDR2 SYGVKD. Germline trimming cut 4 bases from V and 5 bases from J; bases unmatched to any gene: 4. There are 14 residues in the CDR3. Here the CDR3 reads CAISARQGTGELFF. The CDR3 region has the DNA TGTGCCATCAGTGCACGACAGGGTACCGGGGAGCTGTTTTTT.

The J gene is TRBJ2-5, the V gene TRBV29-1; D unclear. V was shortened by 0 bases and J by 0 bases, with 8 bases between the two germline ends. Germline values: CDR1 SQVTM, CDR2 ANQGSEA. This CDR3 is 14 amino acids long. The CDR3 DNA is TGCAGCGTTGAAGATCGGACGGACCAAGAGACCCAGTACTTC. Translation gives CSVEDRTDQETQYF. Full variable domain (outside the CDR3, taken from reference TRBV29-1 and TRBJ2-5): SAVISQKPSRDICQRGTSLTIQCQVDSQVTMMFWYRQQPGQSLTLIATANQGSEATYESGFVIDKFPISRPNLTFSTLTVSNMSPEDSSIYLCSVEDRTDQETQYFGPGTRLLVL.

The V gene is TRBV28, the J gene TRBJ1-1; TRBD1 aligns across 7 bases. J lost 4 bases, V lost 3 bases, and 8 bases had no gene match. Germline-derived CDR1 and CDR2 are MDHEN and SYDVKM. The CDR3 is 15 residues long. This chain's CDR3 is CASSFPDRAGTEAFF. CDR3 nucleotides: TGTGCCAGCAGTTTCCCCGACAGGGCGGGCACTGAAGCTTTCTTT.

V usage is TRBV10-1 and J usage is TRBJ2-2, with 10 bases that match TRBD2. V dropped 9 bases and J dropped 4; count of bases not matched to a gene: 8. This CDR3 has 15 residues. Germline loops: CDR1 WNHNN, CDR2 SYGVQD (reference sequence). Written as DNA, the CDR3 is TGCGCCAGGAAACTAGCGGGAATCCGCACCGGGGAGCTGTTTTTT. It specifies CARKLAGIRTGELFF.

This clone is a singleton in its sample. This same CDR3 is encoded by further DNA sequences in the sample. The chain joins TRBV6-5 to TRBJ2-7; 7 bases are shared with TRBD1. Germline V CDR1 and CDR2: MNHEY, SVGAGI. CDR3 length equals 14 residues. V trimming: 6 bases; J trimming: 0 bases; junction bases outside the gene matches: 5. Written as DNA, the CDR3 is TGTGCCAGCAGGCGGACAGGTGGCTCCTACGAGCAGTACTTC. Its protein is CASRRTGGSYEQYF.

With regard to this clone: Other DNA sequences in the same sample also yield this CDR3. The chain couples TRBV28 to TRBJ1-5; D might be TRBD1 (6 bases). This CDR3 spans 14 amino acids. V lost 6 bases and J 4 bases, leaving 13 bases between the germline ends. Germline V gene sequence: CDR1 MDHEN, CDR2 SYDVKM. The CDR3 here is CASSPGQGNQPQHF. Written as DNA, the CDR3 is TGTGCCAGCAGCCCGGGACAAGGAAATCAGCCCCAGCATTTT.

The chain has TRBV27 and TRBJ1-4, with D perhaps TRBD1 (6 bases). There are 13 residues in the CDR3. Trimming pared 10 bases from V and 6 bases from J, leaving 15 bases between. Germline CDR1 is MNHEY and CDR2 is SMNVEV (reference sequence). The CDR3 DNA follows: TGTGCCACGGGGCCGGCAGGGGATGAAAAACTGTTTTTT. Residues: CATGPAGDEKLFF.